In its sample, the clone carrying this T cell receptor beta chain was seen many times. Its antigen remains unknown. The data were obtained in a study of T-cell reconstitution after alpha-beta-depleted transplantation in children. General observations from the study: After transplant, at about two months, alpha-beta T cells were reportedly derived from several hundred expanded graft clones. In some patients, recipient T cells and intrathymic progenitors surviving conditioning explained high day-60 diversity.

Unique molecular identifiers tagged the TCRbeta library. From the PCR reads, TCRdb called clonotypes with MiXCR, one entry per CDR3 protein. The sample shows around 700,000 distinct CDR3 sequences, about 12% of them seen only once. V was pared by 4 bases and J by 13 bases, with 20 bases between. The CDR3 is made up of 14 amino acids. The germline gives CDR1 SGHTA, CDR2 FQGNSA. V is TRBV7-2 and J is TRBJ2-1, with D perhaps matching TRBD1 (6 bases). The source of this sequence is a girl aged 2-9 years with congenital amegakaryocytic thrombocytopenia, due to receive a stem cell transplant. Sequenced here: PBMCs, sampled before TCRalphabeta/CD19-depleted stem cell transplant. The CDR3, as DNA: TGTGCCAGCAGCTCGAGCCCTTTGGCAGGGGCCCAGTTCTTC. Its protein product is CASSSSPLAGAQFF.